The TCR beta chain under discussion was sequenced for a study of blood T cell repertoires in COVID-19. The wider study: In each case, the material was cDNA or gDNA derived from T cells, B-cell-depleted T cells, or PBMCs.

This table comes from immunoSEQ multiplex PCR, and its TCRdb copy is limited to in-frame clones, with some not included. The sample has 130,000 to 150,000 clones, 75% to 85% seen once. Germline loops: CDR1 LNHDA, CDR2 SQIVND (reference sequence). V shed 3 bases and J shed 2 bases, with 4 bases lying between them. The CDR3 is 12 residues long. Specimen: peripheral blood. The receptor's source is a human donor with acute or convalescent COVID-19. The donor label of this sample is uncertain. The V call is TRBV19, the J call TRBJ1-2; D call uncertain. The CDR3 bases are TGTGCCAGTAGTATCCAAAACTATGGCTACACCTTC. Translated: CASSIQNYGYTF.